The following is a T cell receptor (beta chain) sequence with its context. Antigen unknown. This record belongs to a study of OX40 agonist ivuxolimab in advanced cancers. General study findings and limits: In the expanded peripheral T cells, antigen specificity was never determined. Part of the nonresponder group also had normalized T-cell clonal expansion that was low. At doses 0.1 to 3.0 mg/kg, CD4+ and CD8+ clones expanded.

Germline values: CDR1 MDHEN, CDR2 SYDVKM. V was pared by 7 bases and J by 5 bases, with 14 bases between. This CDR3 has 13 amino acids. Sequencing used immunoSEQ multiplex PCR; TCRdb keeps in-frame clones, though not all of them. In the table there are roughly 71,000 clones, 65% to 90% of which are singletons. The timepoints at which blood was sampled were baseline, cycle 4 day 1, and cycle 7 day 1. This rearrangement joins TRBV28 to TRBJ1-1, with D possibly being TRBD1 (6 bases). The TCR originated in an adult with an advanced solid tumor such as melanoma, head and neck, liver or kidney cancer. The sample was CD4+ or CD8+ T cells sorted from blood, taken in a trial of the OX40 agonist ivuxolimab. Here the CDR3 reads CASTKSGATEAFF. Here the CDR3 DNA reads TGTGCCAGCACCAAATCGGGGGCAACTGAAGCTTTCTTT.